The sequence of this T cell receptor beta chain was determined in a study of T cells in women clearing cervical HPV infection. Study background: Women with histologically confirmed HPV16-related CIN3 or worse, 2 with invasive cancer, served as cases.

Notes on the study in general: Repertoire richness, not evenness, was significantly elevated in CIN3+ cases versus controls.

For this clone: As yet, its antigen is unknown.

immunoSEQ multiplex PCR used an average of around 1,200 ng genomic DNA. The data were produced by immunoSEQ multiplex PCR, yet TCRdb's version contains in-frame clones alone and is incomplete. The table gives about 27,000 clones; the top ten clones make up approximately 12% of it. Sample: blood buffy coat. The clonotype was recovered from a woman aged 18 to 75 with a cervical HPV16 infection that either progressed to CIN3+ or cleared (not recorded which).

The CDR3 protein is CASSRTSGGLQETQYF. The CDR3 DNA, read in part, is TGTGCCAGCAGTCGTACTAGCGGGGGGCTTCAAGAGACC. The chain links TRBV6-2 or TRBV6-3 to TRBJ2-5; TRBD2 matches 12 bases. The CDR3 is cut off 3 residues early in the read; its end comes from the germline J gene. This CDR3 is 16 amino acids long. CDR1 is MNHEY, CDR2 SVGEGT, per germline. V gave up 5 bases and J gave up 2 bases; unmatched junction bases: 6.